This T cell receptor (beta chain) stems from a study of T cells in Graves' hyperthyroidism and ophthalmopathy. Amplified TCR beta CDR3 regions derived from RNA transcripts. A first-round RT-PCR of the TCR CDR3 used the HTBI primer set. Via MiXCR, TCRdb re-called the multiplex PCR reads, giving one row per CDR3 protein. The sample carries a few hundred thousand distinct CDR3 sequences, roughly 13% recorded once. The germline V gene has CDR1 SQVTM and CDR2 ANQGSEA. The CDR3 is 14 residues long. Participants, patients aged 18 to 65, had newly diagnosed hyperthyroidism with a duration under 2 months. Exclusion criteria comprised uncontrolled infection, other autoimmune disease, pregnancy or lactation. Every diagnosis used clinical symptoms, serum thyroxine and TRAb, thyroid ultrasound and orbital computed tomography. PBMCs stemmed from around 9.3 ml fresh peripheral blood. Only a few counts were recorded for this clonotype. This may be a read error: a much more frequent sequence differs by one nucleotide.

This receptor was obtained from a young woman with Graves' hyperthyroidism. The V gene is TRBV29-1, the J gene TRBJ2-5, with D perhaps TRBD1 (5 bases). The sequenced material came from blood. The CDR3 region is CGVGPPTDQETQYF. CDR3 in DNA: TGCGGCGTTGGCCCCCCGACAGACCAAGAGACCCAGTACTTC.